The 27 T cell receptor beta chains presented below share a single source sample, sequenced in a study of metastatic and nonmetastatic thyroid tumors. TCRdb re-called the PCR reads through MiXCR. The data contain tens of thousands of clones, 33% of them singletons. Thyroid surgery had not been preceded by any treatment in any patient. Material for sequencing was tumor tissue. The receptors originated from a female donor with papillary thyroid cancer or a benign thyroid nodule (not recorded which). Some clones in this sample may be carry-over from other donors' samples.

This rearrangement joins TRBV4-3 to TRBJ2-2; 7 positions agree with TRBD2. With V trimmed by 4 bases and J by 2 bases, 10 bases remained unmatched. Germline V gene sequence: CDR1 LGHNA, CDR2 YSLEER. The CDR3 consists of 17 residues. The CDR3 sequence is CASSPYAGDVNTGELFF. The CDR3 coding sequence is TGCGCCAGCAGCCCGTATGCGGGGGACGTTAACACCGGGGAGCTGTTTTTT.

In its sample, this clone was seen a few times. This rearrangement joins TRBV7-3 to TRBJ2-3; D is possibly TRBD2 (5 bases). The germline V gene has CDR1 SGHTA and CDR2 FQGTGA. The CDR3 is made up of 16 amino acids. V gave up 0 bases and J gave up 9 bases, with 19 bases separating them. In nucleotides, the CDR3 is TGTGCCAGCAGCTTAACCCCTGGGTCGGGGTGGGCCACGCAGTATTTT. Protein: CASSLTPGSGWATQYF. The full variable domain, rest sourced from reference TRBV7-3 and TRBJ2-3, is GAGVSQTPSNKVTEKGKYVELRCDPISGHTALYWYRQSLGQGPEFLIYFQGTGAADDSGLPNDRFFAVRPEGSVSTLKIQRTERGDSAVYLCASSLTPGSGWATQYFGPGTRLTVL.

The V gene is TRBV28, the J gene TRBJ2-5, with D unresolved. The germline V gene encodes CDR1 MDHEN and CDR2 SYDVKM. The length of the CDR3 is 12 residues. Between the trimmed V and J ends, which lost 3 bases and 4 bases, there was a span of 6 bases. This CDR3 reads CASSFVGETQYF. The DNA for the CDR3 is TGTGCCAGCAGTTTTGTAGGAGAGACCCAGTACTTC.

The V call is TRBV12-3 or TRBV12-4, the J call TRBJ2-2, with TRBD2 identical over 15 bases. The CDR3 has 18 residues. After removal of 3 bases from V and 6 bases from J, the junction contained 8 bases not matched to a gene. The CDR3: CASSFRTSGGAGAGELFF. The DNA of the CDR3 is TGTGCCAGCAGTTTCCGGACTAGCGGGGGGGCCGGGGCCGGGGAGCTGTTTTTT.

This clone has more than one count but fewer than ten. This chain links TRBV6-5 with TRBJ1-2; 7 bases align to TRBD1. The CDR3 totals 17 residues. Unmatched junction bases numbered 11, after V lost 4 bases and J lost 0 bases. CDR1 is MNHEY and CDR2 is SVGAGI in the germline V gene. This CDR3 is CASSSLRQGPANYGYTF. The CDR3 DNA follows: TGTGCCAGCAGTTCCCTCAGACAGGGCCCAGCTAACTATGGCTACACCTTC.

The table lists this clone with a few counts. V gene TRBV2 combines with J gene TRBJ2-1, with 14 nucleotides matching TRBD2. CDR1 and CDR2 (germline): SNHLY, FYNNEI. The J segment lost 9 bases and the V segment lost 7 bases, leaving 5 bases of the junction unmatched. CDR3 length equals 14 residues. Here the CDR3 DNA reads TGTGCCAGCACAGGGACTAGCGGGAGTATTGAGCAGTTCTTC. This encodes CASTGTSGSIEQFF.

This clone came up a few times. The V gene is TRBV6-6, the J gene TRBJ2-5; 9 bases fit TRBD2. From germline, CDR1 is MNHNY and CDR2 SVGAGI (reference sequence). Trimming took 0 bases from V and 5 from J; bases not matched to a gene: 13. The CDR3 runs 18 residues. CDR3: CASSYSGLAGSSRETQYF. DNA of the CDR3: TGTGCCAGCAGTTACTCTGGGCTAGCGGGATCCTCCCGGGAGACCCAGTACTTC.

The J gene is TRBJ2-7, the V gene TRBV5-1; no firm D call. The CDR3 covers 11 residues. V lost 3 bases and J lost 2, with 3 bases in between. Germline CDR1 reads SGHRS; CDR2 reads YFSETQ. Here the CDR3 DNA reads TGCGCCAGCAGCTCCGCCTACGAGCAGTACTTC. It yields the protein CASSSAYEQYF.

The chain joins TRBV7-2 to TRBJ2-5; TRBD1 matches 8 bases. Germline loops: CDR1 SGHTA, CDR2 FQGNSA. This CDR3 comprises 14 residues. V shed 5 bases and J 4 bases; nucleotides not matched to a gene: 6. The CDR3 region is CASSSQGAGETQYF. The CDR3 DNA follows: TGTGCCAGCAGCAGCCAGGGGGCAGGAGAGACCCAGTACTTC. The whole variable domain, filled in from reference TRBV7-2 and TRBJ2-5, reads GAGVSQSPSNKVTEKGKDVELRCDPISGHTALYWYRQSLGQGLEFLIYFQGNSAPDKSGLPSDRFSAERTGGSVSTLTIQRTQQEDSAVYLCASSSQGAGETQYFGPGTRLLVL.

The V and J genes are TRBV7-3 and TRBJ2-3; D gene ambiguous. V was trimmed by 5 bases and J by 0 bases, leaving 18 bases between them. This CDR3 spans 17 amino acids. CDR1 is SGHTA and CDR2 is FQGTGA in the germline V gene. CDR3 nucleotides: TGTGCCAGCAGCCAAGGAACGGTTCAACCTAGCACAGATACGCAGTATTTT. It codes for CASSQGTVQPSTDTQYF.

The table lists this clone with a few counts. This chain links TRBV6-5 with TRBJ1-5; D is unclear. Trimming removed 6 bases at V and 0 bases at J, with 9 bases between. Germline V gives CDR1 MNHEY, CDR2 SVGAGI. CDR3 size: 14 residues. The CDR3 bases are TGTGCCAGCAGCTACCTTTATAGCAATCAGCCCCAGCATTTT. Translation gives CASSYLYSNQPQHF.

V usage is TRBV12-3 or TRBV12-4 and J usage is TRBJ2-1; possibly TRBD2 for D (6 bases). CDR3 length: 17 amino acids. The V and J ends lost 0 bases and 9 bases respectively, with 21 bases between them. CDR3: CASSLAALLVPRGEQFF. CDR3 DNA sequence: TGTGCCAGCAGTTTAGCGGCTTTACTAGTCCCGCGGGGTGAGCAGTTCTTC.

A few counts support this clone. This sequence joins TRBV19 and TRBJ2-1, with a weak D call TRBD1 (5 bases). The CDR3 spans 13 residues. Germline values: CDR1 LNHDA, CDR2 SQIVND (reference sequence). The V and J ends lost 5 bases and 5 bases respectively, with 10 bases between them. The CDR3 loop reads CASSDSVNNEQFF. The CDR3 DNA sequence: TGTGCCAGTAGTGACAGCGTTAACAATGAGCAGTTCTTC.

This clone turned up a few times. The J gene is TRBJ1-4, the V gene TRBV6-2 or TRBV6-3, with D unresolved. CDR3 size: 14 residues. Trimming took 4 bases from V and 8 from J, leaving 14 bases between them. Germline values: CDR1 MNHEY, CDR2 SVGEGT. The CDR3, as DNA: TGTGCCAGCAGTTCCATTTCTCTCGTGGAAAAACTGTTTTTT. Its protein product is CASSSISLVEKLFF.

The chain employs TRBV12-3 or TRBV12-4 and TRBJ1-1; 7 bases are shared with TRBD1. V lost 5 bases, J lost 4 bases, and 7 bases stayed unmatched. The CDR3 runs to 14 residues. DNA for the CDR3: TGTGCCAGCAGTACAGGGGCATTCACCACTGAAGCTTTCTTT. It yields the protein CASSTGAFTTEAFF.

This clone turned up a few times. The chain joins TRBV6-5 to TRBJ1-1; no definite D call. With 2 bases removed from V and 7 bases from J, the gap between germline ends came to 5 bases. This CDR3 comprises 11 residues. Germline assignment: CDR1 MNHEY and CDR2 SVGAGI. The CDR3 loop reads CASSYIDEAFF. The CDR3 nucleotides are TGTGCCAGCAGTTACATCGATGAAGCTTTCTTT.

The V and J genes are TRBV9 and TRBJ2-2; 11 bases align to TRBD1. The CDR3 runs to 16 residues. Germline V gene lookup returns CDR1 SGDLS and CDR2 YYNGEE. V lost 6 bases, J lost 3 bases, and 7 bases stayed unmatched. Here the CDR3 reads CASNHPGQGDTGELFF. For the CDR3, the DNA is TGTGCCAGCAACCATCCGGGACAGGGGGACACCGGGGAGCTGTTTTTT.

V gene TRBV27 combines with J gene TRBJ2-7, with D perhaps matching TRBD2 (5 bases). The CDR3 totals 14 residues. CDR1 MNHEY and CDR2 SMNVEV come from the germline V gene (reference sequence). The V and J ends lost 5 bases and 3 bases respectively, with 14 bases between them. The CDR3 coding sequence is TGTGCCAGCAGTCCCGAGGGCCCCAACTACGAGCAGTACTTC. Translating gives CASSPEGPNYEQYF.

The chain links TRBV6-1 to TRBJ1-3, with D perhaps TRBD1 (5 bases). CDR3 size: 13 residues. V was shortened by 10 bases and J by 7 bases, with 17 bases between the two germline ends. Germline CDR1 and CDR2: MNHNS and SASEGT. CDR3 loop: CAINRDVGNTIYF. Written as DNA, the CDR3 is TGTGCCATTAACCGGGACGTCGGGAACACCATATATTTT.

The rearrangement uses TRBV20-1 and TRBJ2-3; D uncertain. Trimming cost V 4 bases and J 4 bases, with 15 bases left between them. This CDR3 comprises 14 residues. Germline CDR1 is DFQATT and CDR2 is SNEGSKA (reference sequence). CDR3 DNA sequence: TGCAGTGCTAAGATGGGGATAGCTCCAGATACGCAGTATTTT. This sequence encodes CSAKMGIAPDTQYF.

The chain is built from TRBV25-1 and TRBJ2-3; 10 bases are shared with TRBD2. CDR3 size: 15 residues. Germline V gene lookup returns CDR1 MGHDK and CDR2 SYGVNS. V lost 4 bases, J lost 3 bases, and 4 bases stayed unmatched. The CDR3: CASSVPGLATDTQYF. For the CDR3, the DNA is TGTGCCAGCAGTGTCCCGGGACTAGCGACAGATACGCAGTATTTT.

This clone was observed a few times. The chain links TRBV6-1 to TRBJ2-1, with no clear D. CDR1 and CDR2 from the germline V gene are MNHNS and SASEGT. CDR3 length: 17 residues. The V end was cut by 4 bases, the J end by 6 bases, with 22 bases between. The CDR3 DNA reads as TGTGCCAGCAGTGCCTCATCTCTTTTACCGGCCTTCAATGAGCAGTTCTTC. Its protein product is CASSASSLLPAFNEQFF.

This clone was seen a handful of times. This sample includes further DNA sequences coding for the same CDR3. CDR3 in amino acids: CASIGDSNLYTF. As DNA, the CDR3 is TGTGCCAGCATCGGGGACAGCAACCTATACACCTTC. This chain joins TRBV7-2 and TRBJ1-2, with 7 bases aligning to TRBD1. Unmatched junction bases numbered 10, after V lost 7 bases and J lost 11 bases. Germline-derived CDR1 and CDR2 are SGHTA and FQGNSA. The CDR3 is 12 amino acids.

The rearrangement uses TRBV6-4 and TRBJ2-3; TRBD1 is a possible D gene (5 bases). V lost 0 bases to trimming and J lost 1 base, with 8 bases between them. The germline V gene encodes CDR1 MRHNA and CDR2 SNTAGT. The length of the CDR3 is 15 residues. The CDR3 DNA sequence: TGTGCCAGCAGTGACTCGACACAGGGCACAGATACGCAGTATTTT. It encodes CASSDSTQGTDTQYF.

This clone has a handful of counts. The rearrangement links TRBV6-6 to TRBJ2-3, with 7 positions matching TRBD2. This CDR3 comprises 17 residues. The germline CDR1 and CDR2 sequences are MNHNY and SVGAGI (reference sequence). Germline trimming cut 7 bases from V and 2 bases from J; bases unmatched to any gene: 15. CDR3 sequence: CASTSSQTSWATDTQYF. In DNA form, the CDR3 reads TGTGCCAGCACCTCATCTCAGACTAGCTGGGCCACAGATACGCAGTATTTT.

The chain employs TRBV3-1 and TRBJ2-1; maybe TRBD1 (6 bases). Trimming shortened V by 0 bases and J by 6 bases, and 21 bases separated the two germline ends. The CDR3 loop spans 18 amino acids. Germline values: CDR1 LGHDT, CDR2 YNNKEL (reference sequence). The CDR3 nucleotides are TGTGCCAGCAGCCAAGAGTCTCACCCGACAGGTTTGATCAATGAGCAGTTCTTC. It yields the protein CASSQESHPTGLINEQFF.

V gene TRBV6-1 combines with J gene TRBJ1-1, with D possibly TRBD1 on 5 matching bases. The germline V and J ends were trimmed by 8 bases and 1 base, with 17 bases remaining between them. The CDR3 loop spans 15 amino acids. CDR1 is MNHNS and CDR2 is SASEGT in the germline V gene. CDR3 residues: CASGLRDFPNTEAFF. The CDR3 coding sequence is TGTGCCAGCGGCTTAAGGGACTTCCCGAACACTGAAGCTTTCTTT.